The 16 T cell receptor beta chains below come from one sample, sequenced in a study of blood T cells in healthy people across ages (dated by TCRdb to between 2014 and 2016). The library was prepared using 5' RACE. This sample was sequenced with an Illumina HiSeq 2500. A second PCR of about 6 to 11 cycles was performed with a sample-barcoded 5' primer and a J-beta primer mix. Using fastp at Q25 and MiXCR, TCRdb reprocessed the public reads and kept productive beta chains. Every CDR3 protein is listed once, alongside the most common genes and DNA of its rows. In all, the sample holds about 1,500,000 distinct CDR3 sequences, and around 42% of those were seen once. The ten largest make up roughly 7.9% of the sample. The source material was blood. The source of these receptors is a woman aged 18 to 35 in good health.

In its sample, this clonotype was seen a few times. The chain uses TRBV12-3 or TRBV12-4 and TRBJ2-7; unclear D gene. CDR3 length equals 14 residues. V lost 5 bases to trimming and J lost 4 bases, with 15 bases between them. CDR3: CASSPVNLQYEQYF. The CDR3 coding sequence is TGTGCCAGCAGTCCTGTCAACCTACAGTACGAGCAGTACTTC.

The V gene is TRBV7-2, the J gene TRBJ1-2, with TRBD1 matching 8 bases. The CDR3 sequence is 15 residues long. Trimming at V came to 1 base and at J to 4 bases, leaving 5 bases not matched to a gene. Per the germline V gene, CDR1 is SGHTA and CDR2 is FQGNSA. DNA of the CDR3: TGTGCCAGCAGCTTAGGGGAACAGGGGGGCTATGGCTACACCTTC. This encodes CASSLGEQGGYGYTF.

CDR3: CASSSPWAGRGNTIYF. CDR3 in DNA: TGTGCCAGCAGCTCCCCGTGGGCAGGGAGAGGAAACACCATATATTTT. The chain carries TRBV28 and TRBJ1-3; the D gene is possibly TRBD1 (5 bases). Germline V CDR1 and CDR2: MDHEN, SYDVKM. V lost 6 bases to trimming and J lost 4 bases, with 19 bases between them. The CDR3 is 16 residues long.

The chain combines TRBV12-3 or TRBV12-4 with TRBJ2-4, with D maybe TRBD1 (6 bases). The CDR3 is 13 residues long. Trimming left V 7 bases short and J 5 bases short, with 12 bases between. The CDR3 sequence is CASISRGENIQYF. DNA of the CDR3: TGTGCCAGCATTTCCAGGGGCGAAAACATTCAGTACTTC.

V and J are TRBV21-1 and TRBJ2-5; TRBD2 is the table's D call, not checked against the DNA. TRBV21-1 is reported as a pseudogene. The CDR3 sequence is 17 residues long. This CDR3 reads CASSKARAESDQETQYF. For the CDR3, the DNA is TGTGCCAGCAGCAAAGCAAGGGCAGAATCCGACCAAGAGACCCAGTACTTC.

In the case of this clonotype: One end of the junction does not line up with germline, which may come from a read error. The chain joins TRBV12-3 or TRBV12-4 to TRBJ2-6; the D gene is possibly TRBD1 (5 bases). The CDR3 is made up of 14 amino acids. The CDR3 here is CASSLLPGANVPTF. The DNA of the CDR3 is TGTGCCAGCAGTTTACTTCCTGGGGCCAACGTCCCGACTTTC.

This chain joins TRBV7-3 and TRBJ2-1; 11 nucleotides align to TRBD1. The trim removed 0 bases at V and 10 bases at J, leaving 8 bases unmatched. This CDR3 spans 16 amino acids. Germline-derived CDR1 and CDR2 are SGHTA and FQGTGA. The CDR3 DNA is TGTGCCAGCAGCTTAACTGCGGACAGGGGGCTCAGCGAGCAGTTCTTC. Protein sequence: CASSLTADRGLSEQFF.

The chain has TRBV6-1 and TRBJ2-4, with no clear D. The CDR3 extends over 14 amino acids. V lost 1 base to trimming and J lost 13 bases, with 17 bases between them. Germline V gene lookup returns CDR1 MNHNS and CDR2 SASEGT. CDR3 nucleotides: TGTGCCAGCAGTGAAGTTAGGTCCTATGACGGGCAGTACTTC. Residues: CASSEVRSYDGQYF.

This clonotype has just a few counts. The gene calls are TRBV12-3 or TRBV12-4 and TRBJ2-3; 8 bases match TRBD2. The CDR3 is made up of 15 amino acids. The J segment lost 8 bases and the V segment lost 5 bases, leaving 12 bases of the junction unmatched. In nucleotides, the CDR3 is TGTGCCAGCAGTCTAGACCCAGCGGGGGAACCTACGCAGTATTTT. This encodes CASSLDPAGEPTQYF.

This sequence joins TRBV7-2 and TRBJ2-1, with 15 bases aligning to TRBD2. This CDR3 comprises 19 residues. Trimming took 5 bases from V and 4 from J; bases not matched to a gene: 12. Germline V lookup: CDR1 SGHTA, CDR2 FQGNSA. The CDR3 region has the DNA TGTGCCAGCAGCCTCCAGGGACTAGCGGGGGGCCGGTTATACAATGAGCAGTTCTTC. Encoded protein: CASSLQGLAGGRLYNEQFF.

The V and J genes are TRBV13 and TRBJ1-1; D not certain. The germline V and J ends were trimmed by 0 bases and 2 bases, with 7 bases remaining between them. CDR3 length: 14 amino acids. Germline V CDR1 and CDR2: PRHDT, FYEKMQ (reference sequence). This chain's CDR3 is CASSLGSSNTEAFF. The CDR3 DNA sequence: TGTGCCAGCAGCTTAGGTAGCAGTAACACTGAAGCTTTCTTT.

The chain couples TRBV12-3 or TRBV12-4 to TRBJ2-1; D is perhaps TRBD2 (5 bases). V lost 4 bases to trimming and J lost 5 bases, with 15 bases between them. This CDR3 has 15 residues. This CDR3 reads CASSSATRWDNEQFF. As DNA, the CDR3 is TGTGCCAGCAGTTCGGCTACTAGGTGGGACAATGAGCAGTTCTTC.

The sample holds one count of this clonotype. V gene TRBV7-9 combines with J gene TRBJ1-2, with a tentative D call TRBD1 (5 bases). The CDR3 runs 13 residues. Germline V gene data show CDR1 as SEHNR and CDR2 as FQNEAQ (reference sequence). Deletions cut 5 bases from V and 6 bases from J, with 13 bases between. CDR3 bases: TGTGCCAGCAGCCCGGGGCCGGTCCATGGCTACACCTTC. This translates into CASSPGPVHGYTF.

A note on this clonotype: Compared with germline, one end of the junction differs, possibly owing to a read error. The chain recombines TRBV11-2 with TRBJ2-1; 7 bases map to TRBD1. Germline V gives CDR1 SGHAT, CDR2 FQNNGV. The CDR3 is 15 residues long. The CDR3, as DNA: TGTGCCAGTAGCTTATATAAAGGGGGCGCGGTCGAACAGTTCTTC. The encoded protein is CASSLYKGGAVEQFF.

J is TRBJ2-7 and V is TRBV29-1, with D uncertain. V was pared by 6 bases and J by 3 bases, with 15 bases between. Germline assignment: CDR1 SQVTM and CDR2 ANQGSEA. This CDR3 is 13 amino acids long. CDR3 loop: CSVIRCTYYEQYF. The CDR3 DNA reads TGCAGCGTCATCCGTTGCACGTACTACGAGCAGTACTTC.

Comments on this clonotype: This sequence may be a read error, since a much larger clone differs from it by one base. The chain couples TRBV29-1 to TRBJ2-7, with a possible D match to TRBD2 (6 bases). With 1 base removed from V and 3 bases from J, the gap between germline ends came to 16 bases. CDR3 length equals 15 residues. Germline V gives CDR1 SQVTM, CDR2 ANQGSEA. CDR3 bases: TGCAGCGTTGAAGCCCCGCATAGCGGAAACTACGAGCAGTACTTC. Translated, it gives CSVEAPHSGNYEQYF.